These 10 T cell receptor beta chains came from one sample sequenced in a study of blood T cell repertoires in COVID-19. The protocol was immunoSEQ multiplex PCR, while the TCRdb copy is restricted to in-frame clones and leaves out a portion. The sample has roughly 290,000 clones, around 89% seen once. The sequencing input was peripheral blood. The receptors originated from a man between 25 and 39 years old with acute or convalescent COVID-19.

This clone has a handful of counts. V gene TRBV3-1 (or the pseudogene TRBV3-2) combines with J gene TRBJ1-1; D is perhaps TRBD1 (5 bases). Germline values: CDR1 LGHDT, CDR2 YNNKEL (reference sequence). The V end was cut by 1 base, the J end by 0 bases, with 12 bases between. The CDR3 has 16 residues. CDR3 coding DNA: TGTGCCAGCAGCCAAGGGCAGACAGTTATGAACACTGAAGCTTTCTTT. Translating gives CASSQGQTVMNTEAFF.

The chain joins TRBV4-1 to TRBJ2-7, with D possibly being TRBD1 (6 bases). From germline, CDR1 is MGHRA and CDR2 YSYEKL. V was trimmed by 2 bases and J by 2 bases, leaving 10 bases between them. This CDR3 is 14 amino acids long. The CDR3 loop is CASSQPGHTYEQYF. The CDR3 region has the DNA TGCGCCAGCAGCCAACCGGGACACACCTACGAGCAGTACTTC.

The chain links TRBV7-9 to TRBJ2-2; a possible D gene is TRBD2 (7 bases). The CDR3 covers 13 residues. V lost 5 bases, J lost 4 bases, and 8 bases lay in between. CDR1 SEHNR and CDR2 FQNEAQ come from the germline V gene (reference sequence). CDR3 DNA sequence: TGTGCCAGCAGCCGGGGGGCCACCGGGGAGCTGTTTTTT. Its protein product is CASSRGATGELFF.

V usage is TRBV10-3 and J usage is TRBJ1-1; TRBD1 agrees at 10 bases. Per the germline V gene, CDR1 is ENHRY and CDR2 is SYGVKD. The CDR3 covers 17 residues. Trimming cost V 5 bases and J 0 bases; bases outside gene matches: 9. This CDR3 is CAISYTGTGVMNTEAFF. The CDR3 DNA reads TGTGCCATCAGTTACACCGGGACAGGGGTTATGAACACTGAAGCTTTCTTT.

Here the CDR3 reads CAWSKGDSNQPQHF. The CDR3 DNA is TGTGCCTGGAGTAAGGGGGATAGCAATCAGCCCCAGCATTTT. The chain is built from TRBV30 and TRBJ1-5; possibly TRBD1 for D (6 bases). With 2 bases removed from V and 0 bases from J, the gap between germline ends came to 8 bases. This CDR3 is 14 amino acids long. Germline-derived CDR1 and CDR2 are GTSNPN and SVGIG (reference sequence).

The V gene is TRBV27, the J gene TRBJ2-7; possible D gene TRBD2, 6 bases. The V gene's germline CDR1 is MNHEY and CDR2 SMNVEV (reference sequence). V was trimmed by 4 bases and J by 7 bases, leaving 14 bases between them. CDR3 length equals 13 residues. The CDR3 is CASSSGDQREQYF. The CDR3 region has the DNA TGTGCCAGCAGTTCGGGGGACCAAAGGGAGCAGTACTTC.

This clone occurred once. The rearrangement uses TRBV14 and TRBJ2-6; 9 bases line up with TRBD1. V trimming: 2 bases; J trimming: 0 bases; junction bases outside the gene matches: 2. The CDR3 totals 17 residues. Germline V gene lookup returns CDR1 SGHDN and CDR2 FVKESK. The CDR3 is CASSQHRGHSGANVLTF. The CDR3 DNA is TGTGCCAGCAGCCAACACAGGGGGCACTCTGGGGCCAACGTCCTGACTTTC.

The chain uses TRBV7-9 and TRBJ2-7; D is perhaps TRBD1 (6 bases). Germline-derived CDR1 and CDR2 are SEHNR and FQNEAQ (reference sequence). The CDR3 totals 12 residues. V lost 3 bases and J 9 bases, leaving 12 bases between the germline ends. In DNA form, the CDR3 reads TGTGCCAGCAGCTTGGACAGAGCATTGCAGTACTTC. Translated: CASSLDRALQYF.

This chain uses TRBV2 with TRBJ2-7; 7 positions agree with TRBD1. CDR3 size: 11 residues. Germline CDR1 and CDR2: SNHLY and FYNNEI. With 11 bases clipped from V and 4 bases from J, the junction kept 5 bases outside the gene matches. CDR3 residues: CAGQVGYEQYF. DNA for the CDR3: TGTGCCGGACAGGTCGGGTACGAGCAGTACTTC.

The CDR3 DNA reads as TGTGCCAGTAGTGTTGGGACAGGGGGCGGCGAGACCCAGTACTTC. Encoded protein: CASSVGTGGGETQYF. The J gene is TRBJ2-5, the V gene TRBV19, with TRBD1 identical over 12 bases. The CDR3 sequence is 15 residues long. Trimming cost V 5 bases and J 5 bases; bases outside gene matches: 6. Per the germline V gene, CDR1 is LNHDA and CDR2 is SQIVND (reference sequence).